These T cell receptor beta chains were read from a single sample in a study of blood T cell repertoires in COVID-19. Repertoires were generated with immunoSEQ multiplex PCR, while TCRdb's copy carries only in-frame clones and drops some. The table lists over 250,000 clones, about nine tenths of them singletons, with around 2% in the top ten. What was sequenced was peripheral blood. These TCRs come from a man between 50 and 59 years old with acute or convalescent COVID-19. Both conserved end residues are part of each CDR3. The order of the fields is clone size, J gene, V gene, CDR3 length, D gene, CDR3 DNA, CDR3 protein. The D gene is left open where the match is weak. Some rows mark clone size as missing; the rest say once, few, many or name a class of expanded clone.

clone size: -
J gene: TRBJ1-1
V gene: TRBV4-2
CDR3 length: 14
D gene: TRBD1
CDR3 DNA: TGTGCCAGCAGCCAAGCGGACAGGGGGACTGAAGCTTTCTTT
CDR3 protein: CASSQADRGTEAFF

clone size: -
J gene: TRBJ2-5
V gene: TRBV19
CDR3 length: 13
D gene: -
CDR3 DNA: TGTGCCAGTACGGGACAATGGCAAGAGACCCAGTACTTC
CDR3 protein: CASTGQWQETQYF

clone size: -
J gene: TRBJ2-3
V gene: TRBV29-1
CDR3 length: 15
D gene: TRBD2
CDR3 DNA: TGCAGCGTCGGCGCCACTAGCGGTGGGTCAGATACGCAGTATTTT
CDR3 protein: CSVGATSGGSDTQYF

clone size: once
J gene: TRBJ1-2
V gene: TRBV19
CDR3 length: 13
D gene: -
CDR3 DNA: TGTGCCAGTAATAGAGACATCTCGGAGCGCTACACCTTC
CDR3 protein: CASNRDISERYTF

clone size: -
J gene: TRBJ2-7
V gene: TRBV7-2
CDR3 length: 16
D gene: TRBD2
CDR3 DNA: TGTGCCAGCAGCTTAGCACCGGGACTAGCTGTAGACGAGCAGTACTTC
CDR3 protein: CASSLAPGLAVDEQYF

clone size: few
J gene: TRBJ2-5
V gene: TRBV4-2
CDR3 length: 13
D gene: -
CDR3 DNA: TGTGCCAGCAGCCAAGAACGGGGGGAGACCCAGTACTTC
CDR3 protein: CASSQERGETQYF

clone size: -
J gene: TRBJ1-1
V gene: TRBV12-3/TRBV12-4
CDR3 length: 13
D gene: -
CDR3 DNA: TGTGCCAGCAGTTTACTGGGCTACACTGAAGCTTTCTTT
CDR3 protein: CASSLLGYTEAFF

clone size: -
J gene: TRBJ2-7
V gene: TRBV19
CDR3 length: 15
D gene: TRBD1
CDR3 DNA: TGTGCCAGTCGAGGGGGGACAGGGAGCTCCTACGAGCAGTACTTC
CDR3 protein: CASRGGTGSSYEQYF

clone size: -
J gene: TRBJ1-4
V gene: TRBV30
CDR3 length: 13
D gene: -
CDR3 DNA: TGTGCCTGGAGTCTCCTGAAGCTAGAAAAACTGTTTTTT
CDR3 protein: CAWSLLKLEKLFF

clone size: -
J gene: TRBJ2-4
V gene: TRBV7-2
CDR3 length: 16
D gene: -
CDR3 DNA: TGTGCCAGCAGGAAACAGGGATCGGGCCCCAAAAACATTCAGTACTTC
CDR3 protein: CASRKQGSGPKNIQYF

clone size: -
J gene: TRBJ1-1
V gene: TRBV5-1
CDR3 length: 12
D gene: -
CDR3 DNA: TGCGCCAGCAGCCCCGGGTTTGCTGAAGCTTTCTTT
CDR3 protein: CASSPGFAEAFF

clone size: -
J gene: TRBJ2-7
V gene: TRBV3-1/TRBV3-2
CDR3 length: 13
D gene: -
CDR3 DNA: TGTGCCAGCAGCCAAGAAGGCCAGGGCGAGCAGTACTTC
CDR3 protein: CASSQEGQGEQYF